This TCR beta chain is from a study of blood T cell repertoires in COVID-19. Across the whole study: T cells, B-cell-depleted T cells, or PBMCs provided the cDNA or gDNA that served as material.

Germline CDR1 is SGHNT and CDR2 is YYREEE (reference sequence). With 4 bases clipped from V and 2 bases from J, the junction kept 8 bases outside the gene matches. The CDR3 covers 17 residues. TCRdb's table, derived via immunoSEQ multiplex PCR, lists solely in-frame clones and lacks some. The top ten clones hold about 4.9% of a sample with approximately 250,000 clones, 75% to 90% of them seen once. The sequencing input was peripheral blood. This rearrangement joins TRBV5-4 to TRBJ2-3; 12 bases line up with TRBD2. The receptor comes from a man in his 60s who had recovered from COVID-19. The CDR3 nucleotides are TGTGCCAGCAGCCCAGGGACTAGCGGGTTATACACAGATACGCAGTATTTT. Translating gives CASSPGTSGLYTDTQYF. The whole variable domain, remainder taken from reference TRBV5-4 and TRBJ2-3, is ETGVTQSPTHLIKTRGQQVTLRCSSQSGHNTVSWYQQALGQGPQFIFQYYREEENGRGNFPPRFSGLQFPNYSSELNVNALELDDSALYLCASSPGTSGLYTDTQYFGPGTRLTVL.